This record concerns one TCR beta chain sequence. Its antigen is as yet unknown. This entry is derived from a study of T cell repertoires in cytomegalovirus infection. Germline lookup yields CDR1 DFQATT and CDR2 SNEGSKA (reference sequence). Trimming pared 3 bases from V and 1 base from J, leaving 16 bases between. The CDR3 has 15 residues. TCRdb re-analysed the reads in MiXCR, keeping a single row per CDR3 protein. The repertoire holds about 700,000 distinct CDR3 sequences, 30% to 40% seen once, with about 18% in the top ten. The source material was cultured PBMCs, sampled from culture after CMV antigen stimulation. The receptor comes from a human donor in good health (CMV status not recorded). Some clones in this sample may be carry-over from other donors' samples. The chain is built from TRBV20-1 and TRBJ2-7; D tentatively reads TRBD1 or TRBD2 (5 bases each). In DNA, the CDR3 is TGCAGTGCTAGGCCCACTCGGGGCGGATCCTACGAGCAGTACTTC. Amino acid sequence: CSARPTRGGSYEQYF.